This T cell receptor beta chain was retrieved from a study of blood T cells in healthy people across ages. Study-level findings and limits: Naive CD4+ cell counts and diversity both ran higher in long-lived than in aged donors. One million T cells yielded diversity estimates that were considered underestimates. The fall in TCR beta diversity per million T cells was roughly linear with age. TCR beta diversity correlated strongly with naive T cell percentage.

The CDR3 length is 15 residues. The V gene end was trimmed by 4 bases and the J gene end by 4 bases; junction bases not matched to a gene: 9. Germline CDR1 is LGHNA and CDR2 is YNFKEQ. As to this clonotype: Its specificity is not known.

A second about 6 to 12 cycle PCR used barcoded and J-beta primers. MiXCR, run by TCRdb on the 5' RACE reads, gives a single entry per CDR3 protein. Of hundreds of thousands of distinct CDR3 sequences in the sample, 46% were seen once. The receptor was isolated from a man older than 75 in good health. The chain carries TRBV4-2 and TRBJ1-2, with TRBD1 matching 7 bases. The sequencing sample was made of blood. CDR3 bases: TGTGCCAGCAGCCCCGACGGGACAGAGTCCTATGGCTACACCTTC. This encodes CASSPDGTESYGYTF.